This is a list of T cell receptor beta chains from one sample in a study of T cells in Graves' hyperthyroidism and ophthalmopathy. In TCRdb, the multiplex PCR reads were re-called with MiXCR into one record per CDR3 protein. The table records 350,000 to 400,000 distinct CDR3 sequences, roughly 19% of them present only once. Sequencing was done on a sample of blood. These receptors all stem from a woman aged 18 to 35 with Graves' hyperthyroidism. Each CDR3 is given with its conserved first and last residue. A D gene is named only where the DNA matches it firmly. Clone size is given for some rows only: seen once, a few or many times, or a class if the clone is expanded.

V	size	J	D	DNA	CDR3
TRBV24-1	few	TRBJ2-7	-	TGTGCCACCAGTGGGGAGGCAGAACTCTACGAGCAGTACTTC	CATSGEAELYEQYF
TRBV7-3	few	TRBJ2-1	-	TGTGCCAGCAGCCCTAATACGGGGGACCATGAGCAGTTCTTC	CASSPNTGDHEQFF
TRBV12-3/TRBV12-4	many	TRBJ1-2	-	TGTGCCAGCAAGACACGGTCGGCAGGCTATGGCTACACCTTC	CASKTRSAGYGYTF
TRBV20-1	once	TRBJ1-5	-	TGCAGTGCTCACCGAGGGGCCGGGGATAGCAATCAGCCCCAGCATTTT	CSAHRGAGDSNQPQHF
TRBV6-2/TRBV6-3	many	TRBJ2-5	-	TGTGCCAGCAGCCGGTCTCCTCCGGGACACCAAGAGACCCAGTACTTC	CASSRSPPGHQETQYF
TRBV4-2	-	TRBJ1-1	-	TGTGCCAGCAGCCCATGGGGCCACACTGAAGCTTGCTTT	CASSPWGHTEACF
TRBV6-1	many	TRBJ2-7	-	TGTGCCAGCAGCCGGGACGACAGTGACGAGCAGTACTTC	CASSRDDSDEQYF
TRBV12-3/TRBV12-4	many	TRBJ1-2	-	TGTGCCAGCAGTCCTACAGGGTCGAACTATGGCTACACCTTC	CASSPTGSNYGYTF
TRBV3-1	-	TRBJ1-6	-	TGTGCCAGCAGCCAAGGGGGTAATTCACCCCTCCACTTT	CASSQGGNSPLHF
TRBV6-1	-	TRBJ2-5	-	TGTGCCAGCAGCCTATGGTTCCAAGAGACCCAGTACTTC	CASSLWFQETQYF
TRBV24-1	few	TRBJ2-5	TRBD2	TGTGCCACCAGTGATAGCGGGGGGGCAGAAGAGACCCAGTACTTC	CATSDSGGAEETQYF
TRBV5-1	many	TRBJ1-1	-	TGCGCCAGCAGGAGGAGTCGGGAGGGGAACACTGAAGCTTTCTTT	CASRRSREGNTEAFF
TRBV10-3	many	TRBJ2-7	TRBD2	TGTGCCATCAGTGCCGCGGGGGGGTCCTACGAGCAGTACTTC	CAISAAGGSYEQYF
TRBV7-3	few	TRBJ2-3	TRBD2	TGTGCCAGCAGCCCGACTAGCATTGGCACAGATACGCAGTATTTT	CASSPTSIGTDTQYF
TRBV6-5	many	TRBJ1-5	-	TGTGCCAGCAGTTACGGGGGGAGTGGACAGCCCCAGCATTTT	CASSYGGSGQPQHF
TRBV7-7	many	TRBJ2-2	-	TGTGCTAGCAGCCCCAGACTCGGTCCCGACTCGAACGCGGAGCTGTTTTTT	CASSPRLGPDSNAELFF
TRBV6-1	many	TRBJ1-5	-	TGTGCCAGCAGTGAAAATACAGGTGGGAATCAGCCCCAGCATTTT	CASSENTGGNQPQHF
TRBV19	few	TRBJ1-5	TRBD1	TGTGCCAGTAAGGGGGTGATCCGGGACAGATCCTTCGGGCAGCCCCAGCATTTT	CASKGVIRDRSFGQPQHF
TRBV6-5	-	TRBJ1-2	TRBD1	TGTGCCAGCAGTTACTCGAGGGGGCGTAACTATGGCTACACCTTC	CASSYSRGRNYGYTF
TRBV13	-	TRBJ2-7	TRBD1	TGTGCCAGCAGACGGGACAGGGGGCTCGAGCAGTACTTC	CASRRDRGLEQYF
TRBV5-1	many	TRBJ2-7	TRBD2	TGCGCCAGCAGCTTGGTTATTAGCGGGGATAACGAGCAGTACTTC	CASSLVISGDNEQYF
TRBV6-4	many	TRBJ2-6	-	TGTGCCAGCAGACGCTCGGGGGTGGGCTCTGGGGCCAACGTCCTGACTTTC	CASRRSGVGSGANVLTF
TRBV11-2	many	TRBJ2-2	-	TGTGCCAGCAGCTTACCCCTCATGACCGGGGAGCTGTTTTTT	CASSLPLMTGELFF
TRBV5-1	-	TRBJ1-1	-	TGCGCCAGCAGCTTGGAATCTACCGGGGGTACTGAAGCTTTCTTT	CASSLESTGGTEAFF
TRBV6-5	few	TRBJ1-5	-	TGTGCCAGCAGTTACGGGGGGGACGGCAATCAGCCCCAGCATTTT	CASSYGGDGNQPQHF
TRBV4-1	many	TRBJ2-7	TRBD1	TGCGCCAGCAGCCCCTCACCGGGACAGGGGTACGAGCAGTACTTC	CASSPSPGQGYEQYF
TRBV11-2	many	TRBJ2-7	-	TGTGCCAGCACCGCCGGCTCCTACGAGCAGTACTTC	CASTAGSYEQYF
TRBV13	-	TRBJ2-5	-	TGTGCCAGCAGCCTGGGTCAGGGGTATGAGACCCAGTACTTC	CASSLGQGYETQYF